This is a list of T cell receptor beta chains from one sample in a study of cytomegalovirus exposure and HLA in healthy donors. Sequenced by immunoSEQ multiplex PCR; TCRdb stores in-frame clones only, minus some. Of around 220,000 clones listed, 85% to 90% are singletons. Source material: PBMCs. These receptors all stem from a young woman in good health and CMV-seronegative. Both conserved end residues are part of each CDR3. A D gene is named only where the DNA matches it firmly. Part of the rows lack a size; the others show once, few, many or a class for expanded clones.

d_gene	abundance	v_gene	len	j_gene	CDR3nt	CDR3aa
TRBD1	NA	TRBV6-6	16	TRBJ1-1	TGTGCCAGCAGAAGCACGACAGGGTCTATGAACACTGAAGCTTTCTTT	CASRSTTGSMNTEAFF
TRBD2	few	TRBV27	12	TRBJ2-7	TGTGCCAGCAGTACTACTAGCGGCAGCTGGTACTTC	CASSTTSGSWYF
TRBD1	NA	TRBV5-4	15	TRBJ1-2	TGTGCCAGCAGCCGCTTGGACAGGGAAGAGAATGGCTACACCTTC	CASSRLDREENGYTF
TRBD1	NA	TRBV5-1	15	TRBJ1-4	TGCGCCAGCAGCAGGGACAGAGCAACTAATGAAAAACTGTTTTTT	CASSRDRATNEKLFF
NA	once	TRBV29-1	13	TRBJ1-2	TGCAGCGCTCGCCACGAGGGGGTATATGGCTACACCTTC	CSARHEGVYGYTF
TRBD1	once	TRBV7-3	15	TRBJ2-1	TGTGCCAGCAGCCTGCGACAGGGAGCAGGGAATGAGCAGTTCTTC	CASSLRQGAGNEQFF
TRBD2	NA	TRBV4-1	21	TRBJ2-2	TGCGCCAGCAGCCAAGTTCTTCCCTTTAGTAGCGGGAGAAAAGGGGTCGGGGAGCTGTTTTTT	CASSQVLPFSSGRKGVGELFF
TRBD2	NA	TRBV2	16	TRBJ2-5	TGTGCCAGCAGTGGAACTAGCGGGAGGTATCAAGAGACCCAGTACTTC	CASSGTSGRYQETQYF
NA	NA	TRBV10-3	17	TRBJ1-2	TGTGCCATCAGTGAGTCGACGGGTCGGGGAGGGGTATACGGCTACACCTTC	CAISESTGRGGVYGYTF
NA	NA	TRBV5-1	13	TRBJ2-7	TGCGCCAGCAGCTTGGCGGGACACTACGAGCAGTACTTC	CASSLAGHYEQYF
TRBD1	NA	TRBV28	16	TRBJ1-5	TGTGCCAGCAGATTTTCTCCGGGACAGGGGAGTGAGCCCCAGCATTTT	CASRFSPGQGSEPQHF
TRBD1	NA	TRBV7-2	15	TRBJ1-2	TGTGCCAGCAGCTTTAGGGGGCGGGCTGACTATGGCTACACCTTC	CASSFRGRADYGYTF
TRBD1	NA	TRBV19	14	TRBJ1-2	TGTGCCAGTAGTATGGGGACAGCAAACTATGGCTACACCTTC	CASSMGTANYGYTF
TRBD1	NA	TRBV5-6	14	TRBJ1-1	TGTGCCAGCAGCTTGTGGGACAGGAACACTGAAGCTTTCTTT	CASSLWDRNTEAFF
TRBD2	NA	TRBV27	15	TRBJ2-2	TGTGCCAGCAGTCATAGCGGGTCGAACACCGGGGAGCTGTTTTTT	CASSHSGSNTGELFF
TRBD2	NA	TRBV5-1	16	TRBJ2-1	TGCGCCAGCAGCTTGTGGCGCGGGAGTACCTACAATGAGCAGTTCTTC	CASSLWRGSTYNEQFF